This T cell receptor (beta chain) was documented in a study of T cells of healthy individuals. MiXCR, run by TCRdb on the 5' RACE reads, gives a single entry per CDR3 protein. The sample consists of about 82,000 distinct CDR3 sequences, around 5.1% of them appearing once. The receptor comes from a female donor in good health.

The CDR3 here is CASSYSRGGSSGANVLTF. In DNA, the CDR3 is TGTGCCAGCAGTTACTCGAGGGGCGGTAGCTCTGGGGCCAACGTCCTGACTTTC. The chain links TRBV6-5 to TRBJ2-6; D may be TRBD1 or TRBD2 (5 bases each). V was trimmed by 0 bases and J by 0 bases, leaving 12 bases between them. This CDR3 has 18 residues. Germline V gene lookup returns CDR1 MNHEY and CDR2 SVGAGI.